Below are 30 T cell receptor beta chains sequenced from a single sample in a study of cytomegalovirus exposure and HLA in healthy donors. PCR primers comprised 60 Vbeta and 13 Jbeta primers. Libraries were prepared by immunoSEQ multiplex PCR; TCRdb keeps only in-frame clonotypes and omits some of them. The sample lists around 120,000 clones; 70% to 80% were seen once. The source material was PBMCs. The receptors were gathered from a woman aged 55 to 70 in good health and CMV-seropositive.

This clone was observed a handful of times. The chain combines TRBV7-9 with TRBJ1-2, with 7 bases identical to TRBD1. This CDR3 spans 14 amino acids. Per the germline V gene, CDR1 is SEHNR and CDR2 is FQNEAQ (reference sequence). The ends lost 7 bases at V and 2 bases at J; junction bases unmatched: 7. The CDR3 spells CASNPTTGNYGYTF. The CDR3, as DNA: TGTGCCAGCAATCCTACGACAGGGAACTATGGCTACACCTTC.

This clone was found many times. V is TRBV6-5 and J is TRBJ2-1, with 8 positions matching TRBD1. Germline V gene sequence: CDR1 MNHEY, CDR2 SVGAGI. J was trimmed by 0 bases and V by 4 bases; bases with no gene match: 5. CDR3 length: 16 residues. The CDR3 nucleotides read TGTGCCAGCAGTTGGGGACAGGAAAGCTCCTACAATGAGCAGTTCTTC. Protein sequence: CASSWGQESSYNEQFF.

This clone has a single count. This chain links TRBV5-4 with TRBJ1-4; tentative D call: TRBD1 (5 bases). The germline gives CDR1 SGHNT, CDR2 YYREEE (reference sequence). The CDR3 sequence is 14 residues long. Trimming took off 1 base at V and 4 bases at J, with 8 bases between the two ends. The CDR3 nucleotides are TGTGCCAGCAGCTTGTCGACAGATAATGAAAAACTGTTTTTT. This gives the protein CASSLSTDNEKLFF.

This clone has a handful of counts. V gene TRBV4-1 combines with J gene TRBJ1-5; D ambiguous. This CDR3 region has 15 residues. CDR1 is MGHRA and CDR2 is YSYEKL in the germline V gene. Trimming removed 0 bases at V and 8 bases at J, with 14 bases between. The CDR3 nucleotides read TGCGCCAGCAGCCAAGATGCAGAACCCTTTAAGCCCCAGCATTTT. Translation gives CASSQDAEPFKPQHF.

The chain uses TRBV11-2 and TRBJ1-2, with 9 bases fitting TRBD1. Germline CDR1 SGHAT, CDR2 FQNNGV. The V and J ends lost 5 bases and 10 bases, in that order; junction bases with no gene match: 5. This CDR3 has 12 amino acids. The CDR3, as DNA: TGTGCCAGCAGCCTCCTACAGGGGGCCTACACCTTC. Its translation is CASSLLQGAYTF.

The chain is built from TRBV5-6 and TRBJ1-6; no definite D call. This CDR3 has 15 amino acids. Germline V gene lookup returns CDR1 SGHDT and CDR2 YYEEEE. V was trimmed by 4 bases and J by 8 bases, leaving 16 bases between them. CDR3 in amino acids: CASSPLAGTDSPLHF. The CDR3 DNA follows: TGTGCCAGCAGCCCCTTAGCCGGCACGGATTCACCCCTCCACTTT.

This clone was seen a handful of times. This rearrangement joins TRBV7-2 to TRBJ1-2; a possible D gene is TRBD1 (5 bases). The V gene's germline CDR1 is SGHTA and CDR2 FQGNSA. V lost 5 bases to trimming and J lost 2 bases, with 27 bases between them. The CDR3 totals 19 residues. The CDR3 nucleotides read TGTGCCAGCAGCGCCGGTCAGATTTTTTTCCCTAGGGGAAACTATGGCTACACCTTC. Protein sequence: CASSAGQIFFPRGNYGYTF.

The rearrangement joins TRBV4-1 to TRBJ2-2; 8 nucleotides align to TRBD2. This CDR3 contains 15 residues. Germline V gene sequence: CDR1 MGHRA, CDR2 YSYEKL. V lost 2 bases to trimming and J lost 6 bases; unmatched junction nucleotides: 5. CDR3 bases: TGCGCCAGCAGCCAAACCGGGACTAGGCCCGGGGAGCTGTTTTTT. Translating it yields CASSQTGTRPGELFF.

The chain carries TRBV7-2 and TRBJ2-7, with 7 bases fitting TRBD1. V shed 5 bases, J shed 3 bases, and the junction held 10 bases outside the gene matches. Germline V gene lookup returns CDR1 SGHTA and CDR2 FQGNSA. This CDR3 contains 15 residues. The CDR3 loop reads CASSRGQLPSYEQYF. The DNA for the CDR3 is TGTGCCAGCAGCCGGGGACAGCTACCCAGCTACGAGCAGTACTTC.

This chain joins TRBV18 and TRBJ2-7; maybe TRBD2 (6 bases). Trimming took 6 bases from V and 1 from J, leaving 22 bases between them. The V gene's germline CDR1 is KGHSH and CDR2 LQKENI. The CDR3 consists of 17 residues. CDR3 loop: CASSTGDLAYPSYEQYF. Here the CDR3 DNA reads TGTGCCAGCTCTACGGGGGACTTAGCCTACCCGTCCTACGAGCAGTACTTC. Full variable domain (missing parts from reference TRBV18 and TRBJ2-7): NAGVMQNPRHLVRRRGQEARLRCSPMKGHSHVYWYRQLPEEGLKFMVYLQKENIIDESGMPKERFSAEFPKEGPSILRIQQVVRGDSAAYFCASSTGDLAYPSYEQYFGPGTRLTVT.

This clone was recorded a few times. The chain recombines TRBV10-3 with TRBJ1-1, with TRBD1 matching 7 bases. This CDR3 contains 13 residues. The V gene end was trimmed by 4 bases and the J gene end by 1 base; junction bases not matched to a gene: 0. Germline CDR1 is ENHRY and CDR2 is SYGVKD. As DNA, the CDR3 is TGTGCCATCAGTGGACAGGGGAACACTGAAGCTTTCTTT. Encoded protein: CAISGQGNTEAFF.

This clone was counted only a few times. CDR3 nucleotides: TGTGCCAGCAGCTTAGTGGGGGGTTCACCCCTCCACTTT. It specifies CASSLVGGSPLHF. The chain joins TRBV7-8 to TRBJ1-6; TRBD1 is a possible D gene (5 bases). Trimming cost V 1 base and J 9 bases, with 7 bases left between them. Per the germline V gene, CDR1 is SGHVS and CDR2 is FQNEAQ. The CDR3 length is 13 residues.

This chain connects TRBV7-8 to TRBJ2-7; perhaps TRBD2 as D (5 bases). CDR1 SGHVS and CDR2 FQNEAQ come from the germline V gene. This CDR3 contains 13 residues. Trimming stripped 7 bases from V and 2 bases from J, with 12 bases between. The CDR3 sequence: CASTPRAAYEQYF. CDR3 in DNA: TGTGCCAGCACGCCGCGGGCAGCCTACGAGCAGTACTTC. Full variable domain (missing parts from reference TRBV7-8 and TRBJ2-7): GAGVSQSPRYKVAKRGQDVALRCDPISGHVSLFWYQQALGQGPEFLTYFQNEAQLDKSGLPSDRFFAERPEGSVSTLKIQRTQQEDSAVYLCASTPRAAYEQYFGPGTRLTVT.

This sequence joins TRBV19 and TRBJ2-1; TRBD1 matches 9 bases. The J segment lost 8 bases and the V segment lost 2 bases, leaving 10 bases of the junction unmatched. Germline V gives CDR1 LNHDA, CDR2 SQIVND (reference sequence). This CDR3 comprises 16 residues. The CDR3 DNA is TGTGCCAGTAGTATATCCTGGGACAGGGTCAGGGATGAGCAGTTCTTC. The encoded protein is CASSISWDRVRDEQFF. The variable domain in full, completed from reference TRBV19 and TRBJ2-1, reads DGGITQSPKYLFRKEGQNVTLSCEQNLNHDAMYWYRQDPGQGLRLIYYSQIVNDFQKGDIAEGYSVSREKKESFPLTVTSAQKNPTAFYLCASSISWDRVRDEQFFGPGTRLTVL.

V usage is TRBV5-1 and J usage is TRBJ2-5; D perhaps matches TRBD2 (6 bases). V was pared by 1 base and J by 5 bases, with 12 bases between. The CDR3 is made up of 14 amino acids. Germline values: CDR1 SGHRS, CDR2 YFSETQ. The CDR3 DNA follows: TGCGCCAGCAGCTTGCTCGGGACTCCGGAGACCCAGTACTTC. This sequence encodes CASSLLGTPETQYF.

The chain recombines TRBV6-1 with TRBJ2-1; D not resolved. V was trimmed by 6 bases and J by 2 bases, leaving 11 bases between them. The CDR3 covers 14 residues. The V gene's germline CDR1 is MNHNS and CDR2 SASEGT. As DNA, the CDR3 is TGTGCCAGCAGCCCACAGACGACCTACAATGAGCAGTTCTTC. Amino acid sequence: CASSPQTTYNEQFF.

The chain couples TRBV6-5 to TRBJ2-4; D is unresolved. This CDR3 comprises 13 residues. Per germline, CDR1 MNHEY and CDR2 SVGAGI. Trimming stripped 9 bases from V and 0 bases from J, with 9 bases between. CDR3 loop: CARSEIAKNIQYF. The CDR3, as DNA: TGTGCCAGATCCGAGATAGCCAAAAACATTCAGTACTTC.

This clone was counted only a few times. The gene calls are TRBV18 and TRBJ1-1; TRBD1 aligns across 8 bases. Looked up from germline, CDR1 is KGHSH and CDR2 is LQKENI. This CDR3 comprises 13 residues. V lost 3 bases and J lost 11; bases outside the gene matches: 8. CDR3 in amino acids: CASSPGDRRDAFF. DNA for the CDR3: TGTGCCAGCTCACCGGGGGACAGGCGTGATGCTTTCTTT.

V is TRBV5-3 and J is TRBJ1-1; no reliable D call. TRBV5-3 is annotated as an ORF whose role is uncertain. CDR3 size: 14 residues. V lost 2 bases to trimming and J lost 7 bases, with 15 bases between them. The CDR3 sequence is CARSFTSAAIEAFF. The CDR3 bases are TGTGCCAGAAGCTTCACCTCCGCGGCCATTGAAGCTTTCTTT.

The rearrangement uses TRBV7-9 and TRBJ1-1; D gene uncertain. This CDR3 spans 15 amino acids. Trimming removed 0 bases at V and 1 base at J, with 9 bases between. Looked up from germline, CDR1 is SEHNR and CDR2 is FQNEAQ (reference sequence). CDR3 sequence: CASSLAETSNTEAFF. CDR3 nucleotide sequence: TGTGCCAGCAGCTTAGCCGAGACTTCGAACACTGAAGCTTTCTTT.

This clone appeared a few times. For the CDR3, the DNA is TGTGCCAGCAGCTTCGGGGGGGAGCAGTTCTTC. This encodes CASSFGGEQFF. This rearrangement joins TRBV7-9 to TRBJ2-1, with 7 bases fitting TRBD2. V shed 3 bases and J 10 bases; nucleotides not matched to a gene: 0. CDR3 length equals 11 residues. Germline loops: CDR1 SEHNR, CDR2 FQNEAQ (reference sequence). Variable domain in full (rest from reference TRBV7-9 and TRBJ2-1): DTGVSQNPRHKITKRGQNVTFRCDPISEHNRLYWYRQTLGQGPEFLTYFQNEAQLEKSRLLSDRFSAERPKGSFSTLEIQRTEQGDSAMYLCASSFGGEQFFGPGTRLTVL.

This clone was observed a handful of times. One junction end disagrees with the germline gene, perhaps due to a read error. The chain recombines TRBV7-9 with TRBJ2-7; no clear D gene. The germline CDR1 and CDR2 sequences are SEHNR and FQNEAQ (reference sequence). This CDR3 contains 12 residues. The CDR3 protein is CSSSPTYYEQYF. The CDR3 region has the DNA TGTTCCAGCAGCCCAACTTATTACGAGCAGTACTTC.

CDR3 sequence reads: CASSFGRGRGTSYGYTF. DNA of the CDR3: TGTGCCAGCAGTTTCGGGAGAGGCAGGGGGACCTCCTATGGCTACACCTTC. The chain joins TRBV27 to TRBJ1-2; 7 bases match TRBD1. Trimming cost V 3 bases and J 4 bases; bases outside gene matches: 14. Germline V CDR1 and CDR2: MNHEY, SMNVEV (reference sequence). The CDR3 consists of 17 residues.

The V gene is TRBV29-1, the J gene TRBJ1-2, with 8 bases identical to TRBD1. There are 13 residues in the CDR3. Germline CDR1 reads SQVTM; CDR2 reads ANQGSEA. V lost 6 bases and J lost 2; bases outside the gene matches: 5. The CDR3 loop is CSVRTGKNYGYTF. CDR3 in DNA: TGCAGCGTCAGGACAGGGAAAAACTATGGCTACACCTTC.

The CDR3 region has the DNA TGTGCCAGCAGGGACAGGGGCTCTGGGGCCAACGTCCTGACTTTC. Amino acid sequence: CASRDRGSGANVLTF. The chain is built from TRBV5-5 and TRBJ2-6, with 9 positions matching TRBD1. Trimming took 5 bases from V and 0 from J; bases not matched to a gene: 0. The germline gives CDR1 SGHKS, CDR2 YYEKEE (reference sequence). The length of the CDR3 is 15 residues.

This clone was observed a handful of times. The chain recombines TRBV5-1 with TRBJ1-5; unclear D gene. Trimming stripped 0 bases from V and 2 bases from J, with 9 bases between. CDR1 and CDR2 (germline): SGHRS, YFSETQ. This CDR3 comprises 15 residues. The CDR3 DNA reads TGCGCCAGCAGCTTGGCGGGGTTGGGCAATCAGCCCCAGCATTTT. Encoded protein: CASSLAGLGNQPQHF.

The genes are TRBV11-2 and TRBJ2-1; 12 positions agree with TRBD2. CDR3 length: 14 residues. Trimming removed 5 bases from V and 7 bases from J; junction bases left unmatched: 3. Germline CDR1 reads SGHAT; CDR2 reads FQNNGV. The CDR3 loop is CASSLGTSGNEQFF. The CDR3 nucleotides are TGTGCCAGCAGCCTCGGGACTAGCGGGAATGAGCAGTTCTTC.

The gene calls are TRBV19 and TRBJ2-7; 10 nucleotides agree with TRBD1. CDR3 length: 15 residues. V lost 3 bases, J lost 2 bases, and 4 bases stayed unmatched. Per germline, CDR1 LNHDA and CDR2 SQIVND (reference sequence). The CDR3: CASSIGTGDPYEQYF. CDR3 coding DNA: TGTGCCAGTAGTATCGGGACAGGGGATCCCTACGAGCAGTACTTC. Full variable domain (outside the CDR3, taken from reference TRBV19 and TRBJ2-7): DGGITQSPKYLFRKEGQNVTLSCEQNLNHDAMYWYRQDPGQGLRLIYYSQIVNDFQKGDIAEGYSVSREKKESFPLTVTSAQKNPTAFYLCASSIGTGDPYEQYFGPGTRLTVT.

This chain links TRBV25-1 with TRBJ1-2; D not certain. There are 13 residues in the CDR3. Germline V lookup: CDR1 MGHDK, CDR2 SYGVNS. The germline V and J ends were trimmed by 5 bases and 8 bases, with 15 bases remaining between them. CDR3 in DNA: TGTGCCAGCAGTACTAACGTCTACCACGGCTACACCTTC. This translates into CASSTNVYHGYTF.

In nucleotides, the CDR3 is TGTGCCAGCAGCCACACAGGGGCTGGAAACACCATATATTTT. Protein sequence: CASSHTGAGNTIYF. The chain recombines TRBV11-3 with TRBJ1-3, with TRBD1 identical over 7 bases. The CDR3 covers 14 residues. J was trimmed by 2 bases and V by 5 bases; bases with no gene match: 3. Germline V CDR1 and CDR2: SGHNT, YENEEA. The entire variable domain, with the rest obtained from reference TRBV11-3 and TRBJ1-3, is as follows: EAGVVQSPRYKIIEKKQPVAFWCNPISGHNTLYWYLQNLGQGPELLIRYENEEAVDDSQLPKDRFSAERLKGVDSTLKIQPAELGDSAVYLCASSHTGAGNTIYFGEGSWLTVV.